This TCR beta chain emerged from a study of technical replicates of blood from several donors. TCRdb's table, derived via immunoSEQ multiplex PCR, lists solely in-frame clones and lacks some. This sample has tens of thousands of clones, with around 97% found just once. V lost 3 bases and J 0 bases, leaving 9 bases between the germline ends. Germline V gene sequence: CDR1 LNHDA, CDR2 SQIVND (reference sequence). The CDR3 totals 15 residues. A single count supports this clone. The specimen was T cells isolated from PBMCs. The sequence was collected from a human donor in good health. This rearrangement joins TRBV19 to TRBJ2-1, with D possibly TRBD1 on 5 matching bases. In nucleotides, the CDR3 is TGTGCCAGTAGTATCCAGGGAACCTCCTACAATGAGCAGTTCTTC. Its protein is CASSIQGTSYNEQFF.